A selection of T cell receptor beta chains follows, all from one sample in a study of blood T cell repertoires in COVID-19. Using immunoSEQ multiplex PCR, the repertoire was profiled, and TCRdb retains in-frame clones only, with some absent. The data contain 400,000 to 500,000 clones, approximately 91% of them singletons. Sample: PBMCs or T cells enriched from blood (not recorded which). Receptors originate from a young woman who had been exposed to COVID-19. Both conserved end residues are part of each CDR3. A D gene is named only where the DNA matches it firmly. Clone size is shown for a subset of rows, as once, few, many or a class of expanded clone.

DNA: TGTGCCAGCAGCCAAGCCGGGACGAACACCGGGGAGCTGTTTTTT; CDR3: CASSQAGTNTGELFF; size: .; V: TRBV3-1/TRBV3-2; D: .; J: TRBJ2-2
DNA: TGTGCCAGCAGCGCAAATACAGGGCCTAATGAAAAACTGTTTTTT; CDR3: CASSANTGPNEKLFF; size: .; V: TRBV9; D: .; J: TRBJ1-4
DNA: TGTGCCAGCAGCGTAGGCCAGGGCTCTGGAAACACCATATATTTT; CDR3: CASSVGQGSGNTIYF; size: .; V: TRBV9; D: .; J: TRBJ1-3
DNA: TGTGCCAGCAGTTCTCCCGGGACAGGGCTCCGGAACTATGGCTACACCTTC; CDR3: CASSSPGTGLRNYGYTF; size: .; V: TRBV6-2/TRBV6-3; D: TRBD1; J: TRBJ1-2
DNA: TGTGCCAGCGGCGGGAGTCGGGGGTATTTT; CDR3: CASGGSRGYF; size: .; V: TRBV12-3/TRBV12-4; D: TRBD2; J: TRBJ2-3
DNA: TGTGCCAGCTCACCATCCGTCGGCTACGAGCAGTACTTC; CDR3: CASSPSVGYEQYF; size: .; V: TRBV18; D: .; J: TRBJ2-7
DNA: TGTGCCAGCAGTTACGGCCCAAGAAATGAGCAGTTCTTC; CDR3: CASSYGPRNEQFF; size: .; V: TRBV6-5; D: .; J: TRBJ2-1
DNA: TGTGCCAGCAGTGAACCCCAGGGGAGCGGGAGGCCCTCGTACGAGCAGTACTTC; CDR3: CASSEPQGSGRPSYEQYF; size: few; V: TRBV25-1; D: TRBD2; J: TRBJ2-7
DNA: TGTGCCAGCAGTTTATCGATCCGGCTAGCGGGACACCAGACCTACGAGCAGTACTTC; CDR3: CASSLSIRLAGHQTYEQYF; size: .; V: TRBV28; D: TRBD2; J: TRBJ2-7
DNA: TGTGCCAGCAGCGACTTACAGGGGGAAGGGGAGACCCAGTACTTC; CDR3: CASSDLQGEGETQYF; size: .; V: TRBV28; D: TRBD1; J: TRBJ2-5
DNA: TGTGCCAGTACCCCCCTAGGTTCGCGGTACAATGAGCAGTTCTTC; CDR3: CASTPLGSRYNEQFF; size: .; V: TRBV19; D: .; J: TRBJ2-1
DNA: TGTGCCAGCAGTTCCTCCGGACAGGCCGGCGGGGAGCTGTTTTTT; CDR3: CASSSSGQAGGELFF; size: .; V: TRBV28; D: TRBD1; J: TRBJ2-2
DNA: TGTGCCAGCAGCTTAGGGACTAGCGGGCCCTACAATGAGCAGTTCTTC; CDR3: CASSLGTSGPYNEQFF; size: .; V: TRBV7-6; D: TRBD2; J: TRBJ2-1
DNA: TGTGCCAGCAGCCGGGACATCCTACCTACCTACGAGCAGTACTTC; CDR3: CASSRDILPTYEQYF; size: once; V: TRBV27; D: .; J: TRBJ2-7
DNA: TGTGCCAGCAGCGCGACTAGCGGGGCTTACAATGAGCAGTTCTTC; CDR3: CASSATSGAYNEQFF; size: few; V: TRBV7-2; D: TRBD2; J: TRBJ2-1
DNA: TGCGCCAGCAGCCATGTACAGGATAGCAATCAGCCCCAGCATTTT; CDR3: CASSHVQDSNQPQHF; size: .; V: TRBV4-1; D: .; J: TRBJ1-5
DNA: TGTGCCAGCAGTTCAGGGGGATCCAATCAGCCCCAGCATTTT; CDR3: CASSSGGSNQPQHF; size: .; V: TRBV6-6; D: TRBD1; J: TRBJ1-5
DNA: TGTGCCAGCAGGTCACCGGGACAGGGGGCTGGCTTCGTCTATGGCTACACCTTC; CDR3: CASRSPGQGAGFVYGYTF; size: .; V: TRBV28; D: TRBD1; J: TRBJ1-2
DNA: TGTGCCAGCAGTTACCCGGGGAATCAGCCCCAGCATTTT; CDR3: CASSYPGNQPQHF; size: .; V: TRBV6-2/TRBV6-3; D: .; J: TRBJ1-5